One and the same sample provided the 31 T cell receptor beta chains below, sequenced in a study of T-cell memory formation after mild COVID-19. TCRdb itself ran the 5' RACE reads through MiXCR, one entry per CDR3 protein. The table shows 550,000 to 600,000 distinct CDR3 sequences, with around a sixth occurring only once. Sequenced material: PBMCs or a T cell subset sorted from them (not recorded which). These receptors were obtained from an adult woman who had mild COVID-19 (a few samples of this study predate the infection). Cell type and time point are not known.

The V and J genes are TRBV18 and TRBJ2-5; D unresolved. This CDR3 contains 14 residues. Per germline, CDR1 KGHSH and CDR2 LQKENI. Trimming stripped 4 bases from V and 4 bases from J, with 13 bases between. The DNA for the CDR3 is TGTGCCAGCTCACGTCTACAGCGAGGAGAGACCCAGTACTTC. This encodes CASSRLQRGETQYF.

The V gene is TRBV29-1, the J gene TRBJ2-3; D is possibly TRBD2 (5 bases). Germline V gives CDR1 SQVTM, CDR2 ANQGSEA. The CDR3 length is 13 residues. Trimming took 3 bases from V and 4 from J, leaving 11 bases between them. Here the CDR3 reads CSVEAGASDTQYF. The CDR3 DNA is TGCAGCGTTGAGGCGGGTGCTTCAGATACGCAGTATTTT.

This clonotype appeared a few times. This chain uses TRBV9 with TRBJ1-1; D may be TRBD1 (6 bases). This CDR3 has 14 amino acids. Trimming pared 2 bases from V and 2 bases from J, leaving 10 bases between. Germline CDR1 SGDLS, CDR2 YYNGEE. The CDR3 DNA reads TGTGCCAGCAGCGTGGAGGACAGTAACACTGAAGCTTTCTTT. This translates into CASSVEDSNTEAFF.

Ten or more counts support this clonotype. The chain has TRBV4-1 and TRBJ2-5, with D possibly being TRBD2 (5 bases). This CDR3 contains 14 residues. Germline values: CDR1 MGHRA, CDR2 YSYEKL. The V gene lost 4 bases and the J gene lost 2 bases, with 11 bases spanning the gap. DNA of the CDR3: TGCGCCAGCAGCCGTCCCGGAGGTCAAGAGACCCAGTACTTC. Its protein is CASSRPGGQETQYF.

The rearrangement links TRBV18 to TRBJ2-1; 9 nucleotides align to TRBD2. Losses at the gene ends were 3 bases for V and 7 bases for J; bases not matched to a gene: 4. This CDR3 is built from 14 residues. Germline-derived CDR1 and CDR2 are KGHSH and LQKENI. CDR3 sequence reads: CASSPRGGENEQFF. The CDR3, as DNA: TGTGCCAGCTCACCGCGGGGGGGAGAGAATGAGCAGTTCTTC. The variable domain in full, with the rest retrieved from reference TRBV18 and TRBJ2-1, is NAGVMQNPRHLVRRRGQEARLRCSPMKGHSHVYWYRQLPEEGLKFMVYLQKENIIDESGMPKERFSAEFPKEGPSILRIQQVVRGDSAAYFCASSPRGGENEQFFGPGTRLTVL.

This clonotype was found a few times. The rearrangement links TRBV5-1 to TRBJ2-2; tentative D call: TRBD2 (5 bases). This CDR3 spans 16 amino acids. Germline CDR1 reads SGHRS; CDR2 reads YFSETQ. Trimming pared 0 bases from V and 1 base from J, leaving 10 bases between. The CDR3: CASSLVASRNTGELFF. The CDR3 bases are TGCGCCAGCAGCTTGGTCGCTAGCAGGAACACCGGGGAGCTGTTTTTT.

This chain joins TRBV12-3 or TRBV12-4 and TRBJ1-1, with D tentatively TRBD1 (6 bases). This CDR3 has 12 amino acids. V lost 10 bases to trimming and J lost 4 bases, with 13 bases between them. The CDR3 DNA reads TGTGCCACCTTCGGGGGCACCACTGAAGCTTTCTTT. It codes for CATFGGTTEAFF.

The J gene is TRBJ2-1, the V gene TRBV12-3 or TRBV12-4, with 12 bases that match TRBD2. The CDR3 consists of 17 residues. With 5 bases clipped from V and 4 bases from J, the junction kept 9 bases outside the gene matches. CDR3 DNA sequence: TGTGCCAGCAGTCAACTGAGGACTAGCGGGGTGTACAATGAGCAGTTCTTC. Its translation: CASSQLRTSGVYNEQFF.

The J gene is TRBJ1-2, the V gene TRBV2; D unresolved. The CDR3 has 13 residues. Trimming left V 8 bases short and J 0 bases short, with 10 bases between. Germline CDR1 reads SNHLY; CDR2 reads FYNNEI. The CDR3 coding sequence is TGTGCCAGCCTCGACCAGGCTAACTATGGCTACACCTTC. Translated, it gives CASLDQANYGYTF. The full variable domain, with the rest looked up from reference TRBV2 and TRBJ1-2, is EPEVTQTPSHQVTQMGQEVILRCVPISNHLYFYWYRQILGQKVEFLVSFYNNEISEKSEIFDDQFSVERPDGSNFTLKIRSTKLEDSAMYFCASLDQANYGYTFGSGTRLTVV.

The rearrangement links TRBV4-2 to TRBJ2-7; no firm D call. Trimming left V 3 bases short and J 0 bases short, with 12 bases between. Looked up from germline, CDR1 is LGHNA and CDR2 is YNFKEQ. The length of the CDR3 is 15 residues. The CDR3 bases are TGTGCCAGCAGCCAGGAGATTGAGAGCTCCTACGAGCAGTACTTC. Translation gives CASSQEIESSYEQYF.

This clonotype was detected only a few times. This rearrangement joins TRBV30 to TRBJ1-5, with D uncertain. There are 13 residues in the CDR3. With 0 bases removed from V and 1 base from J, the gap between germline ends came to 4 bases. CDR1 is GTSNPN and CDR2 is SVGIG in the germline V gene (reference sequence). CDR3 loop: CAWSVSSNQPQHF. In DNA, the CDR3 is TGTGCCTGGAGTGTAAGCAGCAATCAGCCCCAGCATTTT.

In this sample, this clonotype turned up a few times. This sequence joins TRBV7-9 and TRBJ1-5; 8 bases are a match to TRBD1. The V segment lost 0 bases and the J segment 4 bases; nucleotides outside the gene matches: 14. This CDR3 contains 19 residues. Germline values: CDR1 SEHNR, CDR2 FQNEAQ (reference sequence). CDR3 sequence reads: CASSLAVYGDRNGNQPQHF. The CDR3 nucleotides read TGTGCCAGCAGCTTAGCGGTATACGGGGACAGGAACGGGAATCAGCCCCAGCATTTT.

This clonotype came up a few times. This chain connects TRBV9 to TRBJ2-7; 7 bases are shared with TRBD2. Unmatched junction bases numbered 7, after V lost 3 bases and J lost 1 base. Germline V CDR1 and CDR2: SGDLS, YYNGEE. There are 15 residues in the CDR3. The CDR3 DNA is TGTGCCAGCAGCGAGGGAGGGCACTCTTCCTACGAGCAGTACTTC. This translates into CASSEGGHSSYEQYF.

The rearrangement joins TRBV12-3 or TRBV12-4 to TRBJ2-3, with 11 bases identical to TRBD1. The CDR3 is made up of 16 amino acids. J lost 3 bases, V lost 4 bases, and 6 bases had no gene match. CDR3 amino acids: CASSSDRGRFTDTQYF. The CDR3, as DNA: TGTGCCAGCAGTTCGGACAGGGGGCGGTTTACAGATACGCAGTATTTT.

The rearrangement uses TRBV6-6 and TRBJ1-1; TRBD1 is a possible D gene (5 bases). Germline loops: CDR1 MNHNY, CDR2 SVGAGI (reference sequence). The CDR3 runs 12 residues. Trimming shortened V by 6 bases and J by 9 bases, and 14 bases separated the two germline ends. The CDR3 spells CASSPTGKQAFF. The CDR3 nucleotides read TGTGCCAGCAGCCCAACAGGAAAACAAGCTTTCTTT.

This clonotype was observed a handful of times. The chain couples TRBV5-1 to TRBJ1-1, with a possible D match to TRBD1 (5 bases). CDR1 and CDR2 from the germline V gene are SGHRS and YFSETQ. Deletions cut 2 bases from V and 1 base from J, with 12 bases between. This CDR3 spans 15 amino acids. DNA of the CDR3: TGCGCCAGCAGCTTAGGGGCCACCACGAACACTGAAGCTTTCTTT. It encodes CASSLGATTNTEAFF.

The chain carries TRBV5-1 and TRBJ1-3; D may be TRBD1 (5 bases). V lost 4 bases and J lost 4, with 15 bases in between. The CDR3 spans 15 residues. Germline V lookup: CDR1 SGHRS, CDR2 YFSETQ. As DNA, the CDR3 is TGCGCCAGCAGCCCGGAGGGGAGGCGCGGAAACACCATATATTTT. Translating it yields CASSPEGRRGNTIYF.

J is TRBJ1-1 and V is TRBV6-1, with D possibly being TRBD1 (5 bases). The CDR3 contains 17 residues. Germline V gene data show CDR1 as MNHNS and CDR2 as SASEGT. The ends were cut back, 0 bases at V and 0 bases at J, with 14 bases in the middle. The chain's CDR3 is CASSEAGRDYMNTEAFF. The CDR3 DNA sequence: TGTGCCAGCAGTGAAGCCGGCAGGGACTACATGAACACTGAAGCTTTCTTT.

This clonotype was observed a single time. The genes are TRBV9 and TRBJ2-1; 14 positions agree with TRBD2. V dropped 4 bases and J dropped 2; count of bases not matched to a gene: 23. The CDR3 has 23 amino acids. Germline assignment: CDR1 SGDLS and CDR2 YYNGEE. This CDR3 is CASSTWGLAGEVRGFEAYNEQFF. DNA for the CDR3: TGTGCCAGCAGCACCTGGGGACTAGCGGGAGAAGTTCGGGGTTTTGAGGCCTACAATGAGCAGTTCTTC.

The V gene is TRBV5-1, the J gene TRBJ2-2; 7 nucleotides align to TRBD2. V lost 0 bases, J lost 3 bases, and 5 bases stayed unmatched. Per the germline V gene, CDR1 is SGHRS and CDR2 is YFSETQ. The CDR3 runs to 16 residues. The CDR3 nucleotides read TGCGCCAGCAGCTTGGGCGGGACTACCCACACCGGGGAGCTGTTTTTT. Encoded protein: CASSLGGTTHTGELFF. Full variable domain (remainder filled in from reference TRBV5-1 and TRBJ2-2): KAGVTQTPRYLIKTRGQQVTLSCSPISGHRSVSWYQQTPGQGLQFLFEYFSETQRNKGNFPGRFSGRQFSNSRSEMNVSTLELGDSALYLCASSLGGTTHTGELFFGEGSRLTVL.

This clonotype has only a few counts. The chain combines TRBV20-1 with TRBJ1-2; 8 bases are shared with TRBD1. The germline V gene has CDR1 DFQATT and CDR2 SNEGSKA (reference sequence). The CDR3 runs to 15 residues. Trimming took 5 bases from V and 1 from J; bases not matched to a gene: 9. The CDR3: CSAPTGTGNNYGYTF. For the CDR3, the DNA is TGCAGTGCTCCCACCGGGACAGGAAATAACTATGGCTACACCTTC.

This clonotype was counted a few times. The CDR3 nucleotides read TGTGCCAGCAGTCCCTACACAGGGGGGACTGAAGCTTTCTTT. Protein product: CASSPYTGGTEAFF. The chain uses TRBV27 and TRBJ1-1; 8 bases are a match to TRBD1. The CDR3 loop spans 14 amino acids. Losses at the gene ends were 5 bases for V and 5 bases for J; bases not matched to a gene: 7. Germline-derived CDR1 and CDR2 are MNHEY and SMNVEV (reference sequence).

This clonotype was observed a few times. This chain links TRBV5-1 with TRBJ1-4, with D maybe TRBD1 (6 bases). Germline V lookup: CDR1 SGHRS, CDR2 YFSETQ. Trimming removed 2 bases from V and 3 bases from J, with 11 bases in between. The CDR3 extends over 15 amino acids. The chain's CDR3 is CASSLAGAANEKLFF. In DNA form, the CDR3 reads TGCGCCAGCAGCTTAGCGGGGGCGGCTAATGAAAAACTGTTTTTT.

This sequence joins TRBV5-1 and TRBJ2-7; 14 nucleotides align to TRBD2. This CDR3 is built from 17 residues. J gave up 3 bases and V 7 bases, and 12 bases lay outside the gene matches. Per the germline V gene, CDR1 is SGHRS and CDR2 is YFSETQ. CDR3 amino acids: CASGSGTSGSWGYEQYF. The CDR3 DNA reads TGCGCCAGCGGATCTGGGACTAGCGGGAGTTGGGGCTACGAGCAGTACTTC.

The table lists this clonotype with many counts. The J gene is TRBJ1-1, the V gene TRBV12-3 or TRBV12-4; 7 nucleotides align to TRBD1. This CDR3 has 15 residues. J was trimmed by 1 base and V by 5 bases; bases with no gene match: 7. The CDR3 nucleotides are TGTGCCAGCAGTGAGAAACAGGGGCCGAACACTGAAGCTTTCTTT. This translates into CASSEKQGPNTEAFF.

In its sample, this clonotype was seen a few times. The J gene is TRBJ2-1, the V gene TRBV12-3 or TRBV12-4; TRBD1 matches 8 bases. The CDR3 is made up of 14 amino acids. V shed 2 bases and J 7 bases; nucleotides not matched to a gene: 4. In DNA form, the CDR3 reads TGTGCCAGCAGTTTAAGCAGGGGGCGGAATGAGCAGTTCTTC. Its protein is CASSLSRGRNEQFF.

This chain joins TRBV30 and TRBJ2-1; 10 bases fit TRBD2. The ends lost 4 bases at V and 6 bases at J; junction bases unmatched: 3. Germline-derived CDR1 and CDR2 are GTSNPN and SVGIG (reference sequence). The CDR3 consists of 13 residues. This CDR3 reads CAWKREGINEQFF. DNA for the CDR3: TGTGCCTGGAAGCGGGAGGGTATCAATGAGCAGTTCTTC.

This clonotype came up many times. The gene calls are TRBV7-9 and TRBJ2-1, with D uncertain. Germline CDR1 SEHNR, CDR2 FQNEAQ (reference sequence). This CDR3 has 15 amino acids. Between the trimmed V and J ends, which lost 0 bases and 0 bases, there was a span of 6 bases. The CDR3 bases are TGTGCCAGCAGCTTAGCTGTGGGCTCCTACAATGAGCAGTTCTTC. Its translation is CASSLAVGSYNEQFF.

This chain connects TRBV5-4 to TRBJ2-1; 12 bases are shared with TRBD2. There are 15 residues in the CDR3. J lost 10 bases, V lost 6 bases, and 11 bases had no gene match. Germline lookup yields CDR1 SGHNT and CDR2 YYREEE (reference sequence). The CDR3 nucleotides are TGTGCCAGCACCGTCGTGACTAGCGGGAGATGGGAGCAGTTCTTC. Translation gives CASTVVTSGRWEQFF.

Only a few counts were recorded for this clonotype. This chain uses TRBV20-1 with TRBJ2-4, with unresolved D. Deletions cut 0 bases from V and 9 bases from J, with 6 bases between. The CDR3 spans 11 residues. Germline V gives CDR1 DFQATT, CDR2 SNEGSKA (reference sequence). CDR3 sequence reads: CSARESGIQYF. CDR3 in DNA: TGCAGTGCTAGAGAATCCGGCATTCAGTACTTC.

The chain uses TRBV6-2 or TRBV6-3 and TRBJ1-2, with D uncertain. This CDR3 spans 16 amino acids. Deletions cut 2 bases from V and 6 bases from J, with 19 bases between. Germline V gene sequence: CDR1 MNHEY, CDR2 SVGEGT. The CDR3 DNA reads as TGTGCCAGCAGTTACAGACCAACTCGTATCATTGATGGCTACACCTTC. This sequence encodes CASSYRPTRIIDGYTF.